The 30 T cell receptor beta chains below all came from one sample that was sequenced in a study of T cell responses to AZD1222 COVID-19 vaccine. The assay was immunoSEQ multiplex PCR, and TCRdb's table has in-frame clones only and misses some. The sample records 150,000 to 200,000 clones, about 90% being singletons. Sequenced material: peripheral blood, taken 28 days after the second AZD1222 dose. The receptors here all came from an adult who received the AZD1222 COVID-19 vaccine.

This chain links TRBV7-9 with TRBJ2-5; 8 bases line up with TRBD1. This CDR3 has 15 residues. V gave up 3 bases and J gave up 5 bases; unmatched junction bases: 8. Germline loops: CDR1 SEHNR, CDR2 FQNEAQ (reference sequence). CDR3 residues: CASSLNQGARETQYF. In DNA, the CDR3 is TGTGCCAGCAGCTTGAACCAGGGGGCGAGGGAGACCCAGTACTTC.

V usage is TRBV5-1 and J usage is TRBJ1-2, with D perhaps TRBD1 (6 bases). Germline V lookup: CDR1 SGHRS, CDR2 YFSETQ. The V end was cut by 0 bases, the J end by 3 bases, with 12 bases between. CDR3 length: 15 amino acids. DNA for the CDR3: TGCGCCAGCAGCTTGGGACACAGGGTTCACTATGGCTACACCTTC. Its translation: CASSLGHRVHYGYTF.

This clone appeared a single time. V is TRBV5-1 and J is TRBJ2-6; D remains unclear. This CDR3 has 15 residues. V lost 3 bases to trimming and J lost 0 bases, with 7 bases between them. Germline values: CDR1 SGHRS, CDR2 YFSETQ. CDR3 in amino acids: CASSSTVSGANVLTF. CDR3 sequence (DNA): TGCGCCAGCAGCTCCACTGTCTCTGGGGCCAACGTCCTGACTTTC.

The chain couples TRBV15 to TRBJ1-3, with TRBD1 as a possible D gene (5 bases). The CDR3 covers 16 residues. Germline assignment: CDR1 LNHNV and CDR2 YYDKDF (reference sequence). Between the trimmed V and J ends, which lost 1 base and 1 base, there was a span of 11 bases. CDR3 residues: CATSRGSWGSGNTIYF. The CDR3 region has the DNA TGTGCCACCAGCAGAGGATCCTGGGGGTCTGGAAACACCATATATTTT.

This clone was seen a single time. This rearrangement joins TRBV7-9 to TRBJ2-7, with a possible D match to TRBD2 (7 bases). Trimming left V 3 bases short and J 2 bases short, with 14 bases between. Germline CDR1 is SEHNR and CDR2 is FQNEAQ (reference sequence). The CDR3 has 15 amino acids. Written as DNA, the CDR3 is TGTGCCAGCAGCTTCGGGGGGCGGGGGCCCTACGAGCAGTACTTC. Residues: CASSFGGRGPYEQYF.

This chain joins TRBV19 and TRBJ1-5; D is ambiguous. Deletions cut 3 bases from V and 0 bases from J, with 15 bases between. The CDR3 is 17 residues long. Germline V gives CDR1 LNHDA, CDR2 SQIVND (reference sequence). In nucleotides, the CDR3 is TGTGCCAGTAGTATTCCCCCGGGCTATTATAGCAATCAGCCCCAGCATTTT. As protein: CASSIPPGYYSNQPQHF. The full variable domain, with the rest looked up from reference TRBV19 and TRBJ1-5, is DGGITQSPKYLFRKEGQNVTLSCEQNLNHDAMYWYRQDPGQGLRLIYYSQIVNDFQKGDIAEGYSVSREKKESFPLTVTSAQKNPTAFYLCASSIPPGYYSNQPQHFGDGTRLSIL.

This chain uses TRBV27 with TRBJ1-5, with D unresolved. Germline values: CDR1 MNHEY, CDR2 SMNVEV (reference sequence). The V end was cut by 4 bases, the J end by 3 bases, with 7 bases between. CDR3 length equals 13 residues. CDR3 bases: TGTGCCAGCAGTTGGTCCACCAATCAGCCCCAGCATTTT. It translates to CASSWSTNQPQHF.

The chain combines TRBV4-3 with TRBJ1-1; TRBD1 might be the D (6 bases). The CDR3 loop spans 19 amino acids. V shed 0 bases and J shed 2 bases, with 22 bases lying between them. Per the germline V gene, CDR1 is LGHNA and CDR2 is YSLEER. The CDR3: CASSQDPNRVGLDNTEAFF. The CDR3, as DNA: TGCGCCAGCAGCCAAGATCCTAACAGGGTGGGATTGGACAACACTGAAGCTTTCTTT.

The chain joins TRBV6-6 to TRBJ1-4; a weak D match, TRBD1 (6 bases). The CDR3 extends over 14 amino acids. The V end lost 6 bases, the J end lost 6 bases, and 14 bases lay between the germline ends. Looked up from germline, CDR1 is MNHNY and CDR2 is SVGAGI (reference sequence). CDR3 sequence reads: CASRGQLNDEKLFF. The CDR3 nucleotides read TGTGCCAGCAGAGGACAGTTGAACGATGAAAAACTGTTTTTT.

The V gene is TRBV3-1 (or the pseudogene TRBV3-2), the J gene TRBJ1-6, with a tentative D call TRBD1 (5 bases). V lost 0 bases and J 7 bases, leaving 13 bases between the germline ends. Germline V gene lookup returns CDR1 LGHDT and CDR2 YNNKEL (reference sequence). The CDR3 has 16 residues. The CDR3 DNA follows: TGTGCCAGCAGCCAAGATCTTGCAGGGTGGAATTCACCCCTCCACTTT. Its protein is CASSQDLAGWNSPLHF.

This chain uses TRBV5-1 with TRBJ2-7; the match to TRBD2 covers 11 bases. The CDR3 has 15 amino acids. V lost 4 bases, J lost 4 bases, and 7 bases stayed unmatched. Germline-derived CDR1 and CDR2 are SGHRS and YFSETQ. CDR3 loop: CASSPLAGGPYEQYF. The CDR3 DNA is TGCGCCAGCAGCCCCTTAGCGGGAGGGCCTTACGAGCAGTACTTC.

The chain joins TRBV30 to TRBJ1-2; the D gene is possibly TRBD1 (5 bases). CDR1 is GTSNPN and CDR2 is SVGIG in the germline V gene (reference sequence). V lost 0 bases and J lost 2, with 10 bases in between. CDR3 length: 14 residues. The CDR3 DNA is TGTGCCTGGAGTGTACCCGGGGCCAACTATGGCTACACCTTC. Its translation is CAWSVPGANYGYTF.

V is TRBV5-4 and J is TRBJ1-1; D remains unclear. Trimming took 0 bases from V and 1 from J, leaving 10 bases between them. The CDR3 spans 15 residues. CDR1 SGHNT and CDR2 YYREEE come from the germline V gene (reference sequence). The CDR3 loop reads CASSLDTFPNTEAFF. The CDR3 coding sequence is TGTGCCAGCAGCTTGGATACCTTTCCGAACACTGAAGCTTTCTTT.

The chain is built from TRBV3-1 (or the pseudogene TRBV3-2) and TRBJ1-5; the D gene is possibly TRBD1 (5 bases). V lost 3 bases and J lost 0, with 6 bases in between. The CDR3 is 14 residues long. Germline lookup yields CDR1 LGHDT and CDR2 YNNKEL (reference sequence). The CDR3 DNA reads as TGTGCCAGCAGCCACCAGGGTAGCAATCAGCCCCAGCATTTT. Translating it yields CASSHQGSNQPQHF.

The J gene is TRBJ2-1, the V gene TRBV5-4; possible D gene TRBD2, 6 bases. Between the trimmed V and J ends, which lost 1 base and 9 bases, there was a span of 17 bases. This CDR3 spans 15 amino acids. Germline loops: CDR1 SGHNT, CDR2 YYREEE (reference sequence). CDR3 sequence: CASSLSGLGPLEQFF. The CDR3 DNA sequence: TGTGCCAGCAGCTTGAGCGGGTTGGGACCCCTTGAGCAGTTCTTC.

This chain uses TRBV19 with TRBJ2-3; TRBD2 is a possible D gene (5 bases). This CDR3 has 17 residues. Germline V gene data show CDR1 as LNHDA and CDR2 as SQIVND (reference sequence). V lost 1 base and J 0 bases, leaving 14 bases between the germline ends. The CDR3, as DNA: TGTGCCAGTAGTATAGTCCTAGCAGCGACTAGCACAGATACGCAGTATTTT. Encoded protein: CASSIVLAATSTDTQYF.

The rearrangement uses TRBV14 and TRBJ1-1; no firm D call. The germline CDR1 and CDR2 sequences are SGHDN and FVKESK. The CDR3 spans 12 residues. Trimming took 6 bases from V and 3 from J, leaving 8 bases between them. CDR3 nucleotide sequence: TGTGCCAGCAGTATAGGAGACACTGAAGCTTTCTTT. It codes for CASSIGDTEAFF.

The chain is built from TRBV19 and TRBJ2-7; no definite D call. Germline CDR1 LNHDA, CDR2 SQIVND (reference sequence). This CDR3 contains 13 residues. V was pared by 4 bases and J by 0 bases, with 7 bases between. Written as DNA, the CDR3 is TGTGCCAGTAGTAGAGGACGCTCCTACGAGCAGTACTTC. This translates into CASSRGRSYEQYF. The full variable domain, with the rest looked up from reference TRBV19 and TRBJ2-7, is DGGITQSPKYLFRKEGQNVTLSCEQNLNHDAMYWYRQDPGQGLRLIYYSQIVNDFQKGDIAEGYSVSREKKESFPLTVTSAQKNPTAFYLCASSRGRSYEQYFGPGTRLTVT.

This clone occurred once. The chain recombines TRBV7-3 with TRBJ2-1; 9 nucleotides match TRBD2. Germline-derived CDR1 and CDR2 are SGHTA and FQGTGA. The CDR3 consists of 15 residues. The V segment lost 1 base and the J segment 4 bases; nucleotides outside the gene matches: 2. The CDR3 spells CASSLKTSGYNEQFF. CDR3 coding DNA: TGTGCCAGCAGCTTAAAGACTAGCGGTTACAATGAGCAGTTCTTC.

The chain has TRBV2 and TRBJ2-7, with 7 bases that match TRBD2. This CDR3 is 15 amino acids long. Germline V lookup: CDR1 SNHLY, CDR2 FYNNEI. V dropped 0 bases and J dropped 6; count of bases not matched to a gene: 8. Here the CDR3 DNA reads TGTGCCAGCAGTGAAGCGCTTCTTGGCGGGGGCGAGCAGTACTTC. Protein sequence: CASSEALLGGGEQYF. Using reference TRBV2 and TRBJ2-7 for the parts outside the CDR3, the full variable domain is EPEVTQTPSHQVTQMGQEVILRCVPISNHLYFYWYRQILGQKVEFLVSFYNNEISEKSEIFDDQFSVERPDGSNFTLKIRSTKLEDSAMYFCASSEALLGGGEQYFGPGTRLTVT.

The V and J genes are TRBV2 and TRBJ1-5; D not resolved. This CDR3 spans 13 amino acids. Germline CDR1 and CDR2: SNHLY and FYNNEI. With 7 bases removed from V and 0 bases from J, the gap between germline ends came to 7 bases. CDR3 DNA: TGTGCCAGCAACGCAGATAGCAATCAGCCCCAGCATTTT. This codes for CASNADSNQPQHF.

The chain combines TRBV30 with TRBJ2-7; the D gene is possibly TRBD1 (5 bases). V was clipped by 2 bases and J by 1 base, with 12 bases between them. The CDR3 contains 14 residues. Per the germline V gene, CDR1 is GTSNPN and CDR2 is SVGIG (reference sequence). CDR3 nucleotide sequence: TGTGCCTGGAGTTCCCAGGGTGGGTCCTACGAGCAGTACTTC. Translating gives CAWSSQGGSYEQYF.

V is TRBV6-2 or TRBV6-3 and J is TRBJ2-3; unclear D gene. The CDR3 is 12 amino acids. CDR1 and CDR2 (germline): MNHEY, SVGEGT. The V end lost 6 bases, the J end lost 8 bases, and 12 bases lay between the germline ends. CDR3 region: CASSPTLGTQYF. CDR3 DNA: TGTGCCAGCAGCCCGACACTTGGTACGCAGTATTTT.

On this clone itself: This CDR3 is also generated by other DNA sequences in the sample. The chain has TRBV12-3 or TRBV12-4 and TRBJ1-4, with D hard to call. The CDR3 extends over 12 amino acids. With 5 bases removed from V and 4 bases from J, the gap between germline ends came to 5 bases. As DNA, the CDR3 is TGTGCCAGCAGTCTCCTTAATGAAAAACTGTTTTTT. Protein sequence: CASSLLNEKLFF.

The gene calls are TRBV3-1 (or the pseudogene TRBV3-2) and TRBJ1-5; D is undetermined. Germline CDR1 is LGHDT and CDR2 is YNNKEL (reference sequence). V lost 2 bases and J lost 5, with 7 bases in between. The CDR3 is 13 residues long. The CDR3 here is CASSQQPDQPQHF. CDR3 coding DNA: TGTGCCAGCAGCCAACAGCCTGATCAGCCCCAGCATTTT.

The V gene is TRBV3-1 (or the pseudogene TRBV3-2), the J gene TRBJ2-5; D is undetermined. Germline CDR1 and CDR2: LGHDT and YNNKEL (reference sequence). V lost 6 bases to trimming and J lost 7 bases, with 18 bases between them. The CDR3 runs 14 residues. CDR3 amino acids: CASSTTPAAVTQYF. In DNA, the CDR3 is TGTGCCAGCAGTACGACCCCGGCGGCGGTGACCCAGTACTTC.

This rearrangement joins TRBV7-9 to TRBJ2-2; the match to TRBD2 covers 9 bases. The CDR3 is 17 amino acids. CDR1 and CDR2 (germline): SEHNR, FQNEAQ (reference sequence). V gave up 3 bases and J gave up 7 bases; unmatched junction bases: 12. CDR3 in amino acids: CASSLEGGRASVGELFF. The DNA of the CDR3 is TGTGCCAGCAGCTTGGAGGGCGGGAGGGCCAGTGTCGGGGAGCTGTTTTTT.

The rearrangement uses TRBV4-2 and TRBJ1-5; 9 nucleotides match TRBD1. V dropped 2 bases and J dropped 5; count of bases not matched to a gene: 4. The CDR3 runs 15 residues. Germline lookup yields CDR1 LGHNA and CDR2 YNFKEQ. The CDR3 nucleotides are TGTGCCAGCAGCCAAACCGGACAGGGGTATCAGCCCCAGCATTTT. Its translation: CASSQTGQGYQPQHF.

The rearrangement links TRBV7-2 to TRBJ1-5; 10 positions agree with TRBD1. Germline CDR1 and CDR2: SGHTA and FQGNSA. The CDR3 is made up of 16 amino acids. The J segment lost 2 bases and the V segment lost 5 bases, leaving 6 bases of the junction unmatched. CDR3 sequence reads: CASSDRDRGRNQPQHF. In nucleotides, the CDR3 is TGTGCCAGCAGCGACCGCGACAGGGGGCGCAATCAGCCCCAGCATTTT.

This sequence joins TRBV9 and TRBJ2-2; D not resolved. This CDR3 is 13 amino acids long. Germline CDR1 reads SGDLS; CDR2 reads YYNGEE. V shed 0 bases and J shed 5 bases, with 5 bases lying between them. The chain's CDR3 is CASSVVATGELFF. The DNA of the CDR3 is TGTGCCAGCAGCGTAGTGGCTACCGGGGAGCTGTTTTTT.